Shown below are 26 T cell receptor beta chains from a single sample sequenced in a study of cytomegalovirus exposure and HLA in healthy donors. The PCR contained 60 Vbeta and 13 Jbeta primers. Generated by immunoSEQ multiplex PCR, the TCRdb table keeps only in-frame clones and is missing some. The table includes about 170,000 clones, less than 85% detected once. Material for sequencing was PBMCs. Source of these receptors: a boy aged 2 to 9 in good health and CMV-seronegative.

The chain uses TRBV9 and TRBJ2-3; TRBD2 aligns across 8 bases. J was trimmed by 2 bases and V by 1 base; bases with no gene match: 3. This CDR3 has 15 residues. CDR1 and CDR2 from the germline V gene are SGDLS and YYNGEE. The CDR3 region is CASSVTGGLTDTQYF. CDR3 bases: TGTGCCAGCAGCGTAACGGGAGGGCTCACAGATACGCAGTATTTT.

The J gene is TRBJ1-1, the V gene TRBV25-1; D unclear. The CDR3 loop spans 13 amino acids. Germline CDR1 MGHDK, CDR2 SYGVNS. The V gene lost 6 bases and the J gene lost 9 bases, with 17 bases spanning the gap. CDR3 sequence: CASSPPVGSKAFF. The CDR3, as DNA: TGTGCCAGCAGCCCCCCGGTTGGGAGTAAAGCTTTCTTT.

The chain carries TRBV30 and TRBJ2-7, with 8 bases that match TRBD1. Per germline, CDR1 GTSNPN and CDR2 SVGIG (reference sequence). J gave up 6 bases and V 4 bases, and 8 bases lay outside the gene matches. The CDR3 is 13 amino acids. In DNA, the CDR3 is TGTGCCTGGACAGGACAGGGAAGGACCGAGCAGTACGTC. It translates to CAWTGQGRTEQYV.

The chain has TRBV5-1 and TRBJ2-3, with TRBD1 matching over 7 bases. Germline V gene sequence: CDR1 SGHRS, CDR2 YFSETQ. The trim removed 4 bases at V and 6 bases at J, leaving 11 bases unmatched. This CDR3 region has 15 residues. CDR3 residues: CASSIGQVYSDTQYF. The CDR3, as DNA: TGCGCCAGCAGCATTGGACAGGTTTATTCTGATACGCAGTATTTT. Full variable domain (rest looked up from reference TRBV5-1 and TRBJ2-3): KAGVTQTPRYLIKTRGQQVTLSCSPISGHRSVSWYQQTPGQGLQFLFEYFSETQRNKGNFPGRFSGRQFSNSRSEMNVSTLELGDSALYLCASSIGQVYSDTQYFGPGTRLTVL.

This chain uses TRBV6-4 with TRBJ1-1, with D possibly TRBD1 on 5 matching bases. The length of the CDR3 is 14 residues. Germline values: CDR1 MRHNA, CDR2 SNTAGT. The V end was cut by 7 bases, the J end by 2 bases, with 14 bases between. The DNA of the CDR3 is TGTGCCAGCAAGGACGGGACTGCAAACACTGAAGCTTTCTTT. This gives the protein CASKDGTANTEAFF.

In its sample, this clone was seen a few times. The V call is TRBV11-2, the J call TRBJ1-1, with D unclear. The germline CDR1 and CDR2 sequences are SGHAT and FQNNGV. This CDR3 comprises 12 residues. The germline V and J ends were trimmed by 5 bases and 7 bases, with 11 bases remaining between them. CDR3 residues: CASSLRSVEAFF. For the CDR3, the DNA is TGTGCCAGCAGCCTACGGTCGGTTGAAGCTTTCTTT. Based on the CDR3 plus reference TRBV11-2 and TRBJ1-1, the full variable domain is EAGVAQSPRYKIIEKRQSVAFWCNPISGHATLYWYQQILGQGPKLLIQFQNNGVVDDSQLPKDRFSAERLKGVDSTLKIQPAKLEDSAVYLCASSLRSVEAFFGQGTRLTVV.

The rearrangement links TRBV9 to TRBJ2-3, with D maybe TRBD1 (5 bases). The CDR3 length is 15 residues. The germline V gene encodes CDR1 SGDLS and CDR2 YYNGEE. The V and J ends lost 3 bases and 10 bases respectively, with 21 bases between them. CDR3 DNA: TGTGCCAGCAGCGCAAACCACCAGGGAACCGCTTCGCAGTATTTT. Amino acids: CASSANHQGTASQYF.

This chain joins TRBV9 and TRBJ1-5; D is uncertain. V lost 0 bases to trimming and J lost 2 bases, with 6 bases between them. Germline CDR1 SGDLS, CDR2 YYNGEE. This CDR3 spans 14 amino acids. The CDR3 is CASSVGQGNQPQHF. The CDR3 DNA reads TGTGCCAGCAGCGTAGGGCAGGGCAATCAGCCCCAGCATTTT.

CDR3 region: CASSILTGNQPQHF. The DNA of the CDR3 is TGTGCCAGTAGTATATTAACAGGCAATCAGCCCCAGCATTTT. This chain joins TRBV19 and TRBJ1-5; D is ambiguous. V lost 2 bases to trimming and J lost 2 bases, with 7 bases between them. Germline-derived CDR1 and CDR2 are LNHDA and SQIVND (reference sequence). The CDR3 has 14 residues.

This chain joins TRBV5-6 and TRBJ1-2, with TRBD1 identical over 7 bases. From germline, CDR1 is SGHDT and CDR2 YYEEEE. This CDR3 has 15 amino acids. The trim removed 5 bases at V and 0 bases at J, leaving 7 bases unmatched. The DNA of the CDR3 is TGTGCCAGCAGTTTTCGAGGGACAGCTAACTATGGCTACACCTTC. Translating gives CASSFRGTANYGYTF.

The chain is built from TRBV5-8 and TRBJ2-1; D ambiguous. The CDR3 loop spans 15 amino acids. With 4 bases removed from V and 6 bases from J, the gap between germline ends came to 17 bases. The germline gives CDR1 SGHTS, CDR2 YDEGEE. CDR3 loop: CASSPTGDGINEQFF. Written as DNA, the CDR3 is TGTGCCAGCAGCCCGACTGGAGATGGAATCAATGAGCAGTTCTTC.

This clone was detected only once. The chain couples TRBV7-3 to TRBJ1-1; D might be TRBD1 (5 bases). V was shortened by 1 base and J by 5 bases, with 8 bases between the two germline ends. The CDR3 is 13 amino acids. From germline, CDR1 is SGHTA and CDR2 FQGTGA. This chain's CDR3 is CASSLMGGTEAFF. CDR3 DNA sequence: TGTGCCAGCAGCTTAATGGGGGGTACTGAAGCTTTCTTT.

The gene calls are TRBV4-1 and TRBJ1-6; no clear D. The CDR3 sequence is 13 residues long. The V gene lost 4 bases and the J gene lost 14 bases, with 15 bases spanning the gap. The germline CDR1 and CDR2 sequences are MGHRA and YSYEKL. CDR3 sequence reads: CASSPPSRLSLHF. The CDR3 DNA reads as TGCGCCAGCAGCCCCCCTTCCCGGTTGTCCCTCCACTTT.

This chain connects TRBV27 to TRBJ2-7; 7 nucleotides match TRBD1. Looked up from germline, CDR1 is MNHEY and CDR2 is SMNVEV (reference sequence). The CDR3 has 15 residues. J gave up 7 bases and V 6 bases, and 15 bases lay outside the gene matches. The CDR3 region has the DNA TGTGCCAGCAGCTTTGGACAGGAGCCCCCTCGGGAGCAGTACTTC. Translating gives CASSFGQEPPREQYF.

Comment on this clone: The identical CDR3 is also encoded by other nucleotide sequences in the sample. The gene calls are TRBV5-6 and TRBJ2-7; maybe TRBD2 (6 bases). The ends were cut back, 0 bases at V and 6 bases at J, with 13 bases in the middle. This CDR3 spans 14 amino acids. Germline V gives CDR1 SGHDT, CDR2 YYEEEE. The chain's CDR3 is CASSLAGGLGEQYF. CDR3 nucleotides: TGTGCCAGCAGCTTGGCCGGGGGACTGGGCGAGCAGTACTTC.

The genes are TRBV7-9 and TRBJ2-3; 11 bases match TRBD1. This CDR3 is built from 16 residues. From germline, CDR1 is SEHNR and CDR2 FQNEAQ (reference sequence). Trimming at V came to 6 bases and at J to 5 bases, leaving 10 bases not matched to a gene. CDR3: CASSKDRTGGVDTQYF. CDR3 coding DNA: TGTGCCAGCAGTAAGGACCGGACAGGGGGCGTAGATACGCAGTATTTT.

This clone was seen a handful of times. V usage is TRBV6-1 and J usage is TRBJ2-3; 13 bases match TRBD2. Trimming removed 4 bases from V and 7 bases from J; junction bases left unmatched: 11. The CDR3 contains 17 residues. Germline V CDR1 and CDR2: MNHNS, SASEGT. CDR3 protein: CASSGRTSGRADNTQYF. The CDR3 DNA sequence: TGTGCCAGCAGTGGACGAACTAGCGGGAGGGCCGATAATACGCAGTATTTT.

This clone was recorded only once. The chain carries TRBV19 and TRBJ1-6, with no clear D. The CDR3 consists of 13 residues. Per germline, CDR1 LNHDA and CDR2 SQIVND (reference sequence). This CDR3 reads CVSQDNYNSPLHF. The CDR3 coding sequence is TGTGTCTCCCAAGACAACTATAATTCACCCCTCCACTTT.

This clone has more than one count but fewer than ten. The CDR3 protein is CASSGSDRDTYNEQFF. The CDR3 region has the DNA TGTGCCAGTAGTGGCTCGGACAGGGACACCTACAATGAGCAGTTCTTC. The chain couples TRBV19 to TRBJ2-1; the match to TRBD1 covers 8 bases. CDR1 is LNHDA, CDR2 SQIVND, per germline (reference sequence). The CDR3 is made up of 16 amino acids. V lost 5 bases to trimming and J lost 2 bases; unmatched junction nucleotides: 8.

The sample holds a few counts of this clone. V is TRBV11-2 and J is TRBJ2-5; D not certain. The CDR3 sequence is 14 residues long. V was cut by 6 bases and J by 2 bases, with 13 bases left in between. CDR1 is SGHAT, CDR2 FQNNGV, per germline. The chain's CDR3 is CASSQRLLQETQYF. The DNA of the CDR3 is TGTGCCAGCAGTCAGAGACTGTTACAAGAGACCCAGTACTTC.

The V and J genes are TRBV19 and TRBJ1-2, with no clear D. Trimming left V 4 bases short and J 0 bases short, with 6 bases between. The CDR3 runs 13 residues. Germline V lookup: CDR1 LNHDA, CDR2 SQIVND (reference sequence). CDR3 amino acids: CASSTRTNYGYTF. In DNA, the CDR3 is TGTGCCAGTAGTACGAGGACTAACTATGGCTACACCTTC.

The chain is built from TRBV27 and TRBJ2-7; the match to TRBD2 covers 12 bases. Germline V gene lookup returns CDR1 MNHEY and CDR2 SMNVEV (reference sequence). This CDR3 spans 16 amino acids. With 5 bases clipped from V and 5 bases from J, the junction kept 10 bases outside the gene matches. The CDR3 here is CASSPTSGRFVHEQYF. The DNA for the CDR3 is TGTGCCAGCAGTCCGACTAGCGGGAGATTCGTCCACGAGCAGTACTTC.

V gene TRBV11-2 combines with J gene TRBJ1-6, with a weak D call TRBD1 (6 bases). The V end was cut by 3 bases, the J end by 8 bases, with 14 bases between. Germline V gene sequence: CDR1 SGHAT, CDR2 FQNNGV. The CDR3 runs to 15 residues. The CDR3 bases are TGTGCCAGCAGCTTTCTCACAGGGTTGGATTCACCCCTCCACTTT. Its protein product is CASSFLTGLDSPLHF.

The rearrangement links TRBV15 to TRBJ2-7; D is perhaps TRBD2 (6 bases). The V and J ends lost 1 base and 4 bases respectively, with 14 bases between them. This CDR3 region has 15 residues. The germline CDR1 and CDR2 sequences are LNHNV and YYDKDF (reference sequence). The CDR3 nucleotides read TGTGCCACCAGCAGAGTCAGCGGGTGGACGTACGAGCAGTACTTC. Translation gives CATSRVSGWTYEQYF.

The chain joins TRBV29-1 to TRBJ2-1; TRBD1 aligns across 8 bases. CDR1 and CDR2 from the germline V gene are SQVTM and ANQGSEA. V lost 7 bases to trimming and J lost 7 bases; unmatched junction nucleotides: 3. The CDR3 length is 11 residues. For the CDR3, the DNA is TGCAGCGGAAGACAGGGGAATGAGCAGTTCTTC. It codes for CSGRQGNEQFF.

The chain couples TRBV10-3 to TRBJ2-3, with TRBD2 matching 7 bases. J gave up 0 bases and V 0 bases, and 3 bases lay outside the gene matches. CDR3 length: 16 residues. CDR1 is ENHRY and CDR2 is SYGVKD in the germline V gene. DNA for the CDR3: TGTGCCATCAGTGAGTCTCCGCGGGGGAGCACAGATACGCAGTATTTT. Protein sequence: CAISESPRGSTDTQYF.